The 25 T cell receptor beta chains reported below all come from one sample, sequenced in a study of cytomegalovirus exposure and HLA in healthy donors. Amplification used 60 Vbeta primers and 13 Jbeta primers. Some clones are missing from TCRdb's copy, which holds only in-frame ones; the method was immunoSEQ multiplex PCR. The profile covers about 99,000 clones, with approximately 66% appearing a single time and roughly 3.3% taken by the ten largest. The sequenced material came from PBMCs. These receptors all come from a woman aged 50 to 60 in good health and CMV-seronegative.

The chain uses TRBV5-1 and TRBJ2-2; 7 bases are shared with TRBD1. CDR1 is SGHRS, CDR2 YFSETQ, per germline. The V gene end was trimmed by 7 bases and the J gene end by 1 base; junction bases not matched to a gene: 10. This CDR3 is built from 16 residues. The CDR3 DNA reads as TGCGCCAGCGAGCCATGGGGACAGCAGAACACCGGGGAGCTGTTTTTT. It codes for CASEPWGQQNTGELFF.

CDR3 residues: CSVGRQPDTEAFF. CDR3 nucleotides: TGCAGCGTCGGAAGACAGCCAGACACTGAAGCTTTCTTT. The genes are TRBV29-1 and TRBJ1-1; a possible D gene is TRBD1 (5 bases). The germline CDR1 and CDR2 sequences are SQVTM and ANQGSEA. The germline V and J ends were trimmed by 6 bases and 3 bases, with 14 bases remaining between them. The CDR3 spans 13 residues.

V usage is TRBV11-1 and J usage is TRBJ2-5; D remains ambiguous. The end of the DNA fits TRBJ2-7 better, so the J call may be wrong. The CDR3 runs to 15 residues. Germline CDR1 is SGHAT and CDR2 is FQDESV (reference sequence). CDR3 DNA: TGTGCCAGCAGCTTAGCGTCAGGCAGGTCCTACGAGCAGTACTTC. It codes for CASSLASGRSYEQYF.

The chain links TRBV30 to TRBJ2-7; 7 nucleotides align to TRBD1. Trimming cost V 0 bases and J 5 bases; bases outside gene matches: 1. This CDR3 has 12 residues. Germline loops: CDR1 GTSNPN, CDR2 SVGIG (reference sequence). Here the CDR3 reads CAWSVTGDEQYF. As DNA, the CDR3 is TGTGCCTGGAGTGTCACAGGGGACGAGCAGTACTTC.

The chain has TRBV5-1 and TRBJ1-1; 8 bases map to TRBD1. CDR1 and CDR2 from the germline V gene are SGHRS and YFSETQ. The CDR3 covers 15 residues. The J segment lost 5 bases and the V segment lost 4 bases, leaving 10 bases of the junction unmatched. CDR3 in amino acids: CASSLQPTGVTEAFF. The CDR3 nucleotides read TGCGCCAGCAGCCTCCAACCGACAGGGGTGACTGAAGCTTTCTTT.

The CDR3 protein is CASGTVNTGELFF. The DNA for the CDR3 is TGTGCCTCGGGGACAGTGAACACCGGGGAGCTGTTTTTT. The chain carries TRBV10-3 and TRBJ2-2, with TRBD1 matching over 7 bases. The CDR3 extends over 13 amino acids. V shed 11 bases, J shed 1 base, and the junction held 4 bases outside the gene matches. Germline V gene lookup returns CDR1 ENHRY and CDR2 SYGVKD.

The chain combines TRBV7-9 with TRBJ2-1; D is perhaps TRBD2 (5 bases). Trimming cost V 5 bases and J 9 bases, with 20 bases left between them. The length of the CDR3 is 15 residues. Germline CDR1 is SEHNR and CDR2 is FQNEAQ (reference sequence). The CDR3 nucleotides are TGTGCCAGCAGCCCATTTACTAGTGCCCTGGGTGAGCAGTTCTTC. Translation: CASSPFTSALGEQFF.

The chain has TRBV5-1 and TRBJ1-4; the D gene is possibly TRBD1 (5 bases). V was shortened by 1 base and J by 8 bases, with 15 bases between the two germline ends. Germline V gene lookup returns CDR1 SGHRS and CDR2 YFSETQ. CDR3 length: 15 amino acids. CDR3: CASSLSVGLGEKLFF. In DNA, the CDR3 is TGCGCCAGCAGCTTGTCTGTGGGGCTGGGCGAAAAACTGTTTTTT.

The rearrangement joins TRBV7-6 to TRBJ2-5; a possible D gene is TRBD1 (6 bases). The CDR3 length is 15 residues. Trimming stripped 5 bases from V and 5 bases from J, with 18 bases between. Germline V CDR1 and CDR2: SGHVS, FNYEAQ. Here the CDR3 DNA reads TGTGCCAGCAGCCCCGGGACAAGGCCAGGGGAGACCCAGTACTTC. It specifies CASSPGTRPGETQYF.

The rearrangement joins TRBV4-1 to TRBJ1-4, with 9 bases identical to TRBD1. The CDR3 spans 19 residues. Germline values: CDR1 MGHRA, CDR2 YSYEKL. V lost 0 bases, J lost 0 bases, and 8 bases stayed unmatched. CDR3 residues: CASSQDGWDRAATNEKLFF. The DNA of the CDR3 is TGCGCCAGCAGCCAAGATGGCTGGGACAGGGCTGCAACTAATGAAAAACTGTTTTTT.

The chain is built from TRBV10-3 and TRBJ2-2, with 7 bases matching TRBD2. This CDR3 is built from 15 residues. V shed 4 bases, J shed 5 bases, and the junction held 7 bases outside the gene matches. In germline, CDR1 is ENHRY, CDR2 SYGVKD. Here the CDR3 DNA reads TGTGCCATCAGTGTGGCGGGAGAGAGAACCGGGGAGCTGTTTTTT. Amino acids: CAISVAGERTGELFF.

The V call is TRBV9, the J call TRBJ2-2; D call uncertain. Trimming removed 4 bases from V and 0 bases from J, with 13 bases in between. From germline, CDR1 is SGDLS and CDR2 YYNGEE. This CDR3 is built from 16 residues. The DNA of the CDR3 is TGTGCCAGCAGCTCCCGTTTGGGCGCGAACACCGGGGAGCTGTTTTTT. It yields the protein CASSSRLGANTGELFF.

This clone turned up a few times. The chain carries TRBV4-1 and TRBJ2-2; 10 positions match TRBD2. The V gene end was trimmed by 2 bases and the J gene end by 4 bases; junction bases not matched to a gene: 1. The CDR3 covers 15 residues. Per germline, CDR1 MGHRA and CDR2 YSYEKL. This chain's CDR3 is CASSQSGGATGELFF. The DNA for the CDR3 is TGCGCCAGCAGCCAAAGCGGGGGGGCCACCGGGGAGCTGTTTTTT.

The gene calls are TRBV10-3 and TRBJ1-4; no firm D call. The CDR3 runs to 13 residues. The V end was cut by 2 bases, the J end by 7 bases, with 8 bases between. The germline gives CDR1 ENHRY, CDR2 SYGVKD. CDR3 coding DNA: TGTGCCATCAGTGAGGTGATAGTTGAAAAACTGTTTTTT. Its translation is CAISEVIVEKLFF.

This sequence joins TRBV18 and TRBJ1-4; 9 bases match TRBD1. J gave up 8 bases and V 1 base, and 11 bases lay outside the gene matches. CDR3 length equals 17 residues. The germline CDR1 and CDR2 sequences are KGHSH and LQKENI. The CDR3 spells CASSPLAPGQGGEKLFF. The CDR3 coding sequence is TGTGCCAGCTCACCACTGGCCCCGGGACAGGGTGGCGAAAAACTGTTTTTT. Based on the CDR3 plus reference TRBV18 and TRBJ1-4, the full variable domain is NAGVMQNPRHLVRRRGQEARLRCSPMKGHSHVYWYRQLPEEGLKFMVYLQKENIIDESGMPKERFSAEFPKEGPSILRIQQVVRGDSAAYFCASSPLAPGQGGEKLFFGSGTQLSVL.

The gene calls are TRBV30 and TRBJ2-3; the match to TRBD1 covers 7 bases. V gave up 0 bases and J gave up 2 bases; unmatched junction bases: 2. Per the germline V gene, CDR1 is GTSNPN and CDR2 is SVGIG (reference sequence). The CDR3 covers 14 residues. The CDR3, as DNA: TGTGCCTGGAGTGTAGGGGGCCTCACAGATACGCAGTATTTT. Protein product: CAWSVGGLTDTQYF.

The gene calls are TRBV11-3 and TRBJ2-1; TRBD2 matches at 7 bases. Germline CDR1 reads SGHNT; CDR2 reads YENEEA. V gave up 2 bases and J gave up 6 bases; unmatched junction bases: 4. This CDR3 comprises 14 residues. As DNA, the CDR3 is TGTGCCAGCAGCTTACTGGGAGGGCCCAATGAGCAGTTCTTC. Translated, it gives CASSLLGGPNEQFF.

In the case of this clone: This sample includes further DNA sequences coding for the same CDR3. The gene calls are TRBV6-5 and TRBJ2-3; 7 nucleotides align to TRBD1. This CDR3 region has 13 residues. CDR1 and CDR2 from the germline V gene are MNHEY and SVGAGI. Unmatched junction bases numbered 3, after V lost 7 bases and J lost 2 bases. The chain's CDR3 is CASNDRATDTQYF. DNA for the CDR3: TGTGCCAGCAACGACAGGGCCACAGATACGCAGTATTTT.

This chain joins TRBV19 and TRBJ2-3; no clear D. The V end was cut by 3 bases, the J end by 0 bases, with 10 bases between. Germline CDR1 is LNHDA and CDR2 is SQIVND (reference sequence). CDR3 length: 15 amino acids. The CDR3 DNA sequence: TGTGCCAGTAGTATGGCTCTAGTTAGCACAGATACGCAGTATTTT. Residues: CASSMALVSTDTQYF.

The V gene is TRBV28, the J gene TRBJ2-1, with D perhaps matching TRBD1 (5 bases). Trimming cost V 7 bases and J 4 bases, with 14 bases left between them. This CDR3 is 14 amino acids long. CDR1 is MDHEN, CDR2 SYDVKM, per germline. This CDR3 reads CASIKGAIYNEQFF. Written as DNA, the CDR3 is TGTGCCAGCATCAAAGGGGCGATTTACAATGAGCAGTTCTTC.

The chain uses TRBV10-3 and TRBJ1-1, with 9 bases lining up with TRBD1. With 6 bases clipped from V and 0 bases from J, the junction kept 2 bases outside the gene matches. Germline CDR1 ENHRY, CDR2 SYGVKD. This CDR3 has 14 amino acids. This chain's CDR3 is CAIRGQGLNTEAFF. As DNA, the CDR3 is TGTGCCATCAGGGGACAGGGCCTGAACACTGAAGCTTTCTTT.

CDR3 region: CASSLAPRAGSEQYF. The CDR3 DNA sequence: TGTGCCAGCAGCTTAGCTCCCAGGGCTGGAAGCGAGCAGTACTTC. V gene TRBV7-8 combines with J gene TRBJ2-7; D perhaps matches TRBD1 (5 bases). This CDR3 region has 15 residues. With 0 bases removed from V and 6 bases from J, the gap between germline ends came to 15 bases. Germline CDR1 and CDR2: SGHVS and FQNEAQ.

Remarks on this clone: Other nucleotide sequences in the sample specify the same CDR3. The chain is built from TRBV15 and TRBJ2-5; TRBD2 matches at 10 bases. Trimming took 1 base from V and 3 from J; bases not matched to a gene: 5. The germline gives CDR1 LNHNV, CDR2 YYDKDF (reference sequence). This CDR3 comprises 16 residues. In DNA form, the CDR3 reads TGTGCCACCAGCAGAGGGCCAGCGGGAGGGGAAGAGACCCAGTACTTC. This encodes CATSRGPAGGEETQYF.

This chain joins TRBV29-1 and TRBJ1-1; 7 bases align to TRBD1. Per germline, CDR1 SQVTM and CDR2 ANQGSEA. There are 13 residues in the CDR3. The trim removed 7 bases at V and 0 bases at J, leaving 5 bases unmatched. This chain's CDR3 is CSAGQALNTEAFF. In DNA form, the CDR3 reads TGCAGCGCCGGACAGGCCCTGAACACTGAAGCTTTCTTT.

This clone was observed a single time. The chain employs TRBV6-5 and TRBJ1-1; 7 bases agree with TRBD1. V lost 4 bases to trimming and J lost 4 bases; unmatched junction nucleotides: 6. The CDR3 contains 14 residues. Per germline, CDR1 MNHEY and CDR2 SVGAGI. CDR3 sequence (DNA): TGTGCCAGCAGTTGGGGACAGCGCGGCACTGAAGCTTTCTTT. Amino acid sequence: CASSWGQRGTEAFF.